This T cell receptor (beta chain) was captured by sequencing in a study of T cell repertoires in cytomegalovirus infection. Study-level information: Indicated by public TCR beta signatures were CMV infection and matching HLA type.

The CDR3 extends over 17 amino acids. Trimming removed 10 bases at V and 3 bases at J, with 25 bases between. Ten or more counts support this clonotype. The antigen is undetermined. In TCRdb, the reads were re-called with MiXCR into one record per CDR3 protein. Of some 110,000 distinct CDR3 sequences listed, over 9.5% are singletons. Points from the study as a whole: The ex vivo response showed dominance by HLA-C-restricted CMV-specific TCR beta clonotypes. Cumulative frequency (of public TCR beta family members) identified carriers of CMV plus the relevant HLA.

The receptor was derived from a human donor in good health (CMV status not recorded). Some clones in this sample may be carry-over from other donors' samples. Sequencing was performed on PBMCs, sequenced either directly or after in vitro stimulation (not recorded which). The J gene is TRBJ1-3, the V gene TRBV12-3 or TRBV12-4; D is ambiguous. CDR3 sequence (DNA): TGTGCCATCAGAGCGGAACAGACTGTTACTGGTGGAAACACCATATATTTT. As protein: CAIRAEQTVTGGNTIYF.